The entry below gives a single TCR beta chain sequence along with its context. Its antigen is undetermined. TCRdb recomputed calls from the PCR reads with MiXCR, one row per CDR3 protein. The repertoire holds roughly 65,000 distinct CDR3 sequences, with over 15% as singletons. CDR3 length: 16 amino acids. The ends were cut back, 3 bases at V and 5 bases at J, with 19 bases in the middle. From germline, CDR1 is MDHEN and CDR2 SYDVKM. The data were obtained in a study of molecular identifiers for immune sequencing clone quantification. The study's findings and limits: For effector cells, clones above 20 RNA copies held over 99% of molecules; for naive cells, under 1%.

This clonotype originated in a human donor in good health. Some libraries in this study had Jurkat cell RNA spiked in. The chain links TRBV28 to TRBJ2-5; D may be TRBD2 (5 bases). Sequences were obtained from naive CD8+ T cells from blood, with Jurkat cell RNA spiked in. Subset given: FACS-sorted CD8+CD4-CCR7+CD45RA+ naive T cells. CDR3 nucleotide sequence: TGTGCCAGCAGTTTCCCCCGGGAAACCGTGGGGGAGACCCAGTACTTC. This encodes CASSFPRETVGETQYF. Supplemented by reference TRBV28 and TRBJ2-5, the full variable domain reads DVKVTQSSRYLVKRTGEKVFLECVQDMDHENMFWYRQDPGLGLRLIYFSYDVKMKEKGDIPEGYSVSREKKERFSLILESASTNQTSMYLCASSFPRETVGETQYFGPGTRLLVL.